This TCR beta chain was identified in a study of cytotoxic CD8 clonotypes in ibrutinib-treated CLL. Study in general: Of the patients, around 12 were relapsed/refractory, around 16 treatment-naive and 17 to 18 IGHV unmutated. Median treatment time before response sampling was 12 months, range 6 to 36. After a median of about six years, 14 patients stayed remitted and some twelve progressed; responses had been partial in some 24 and complete in 2.

Clones were sequenced by immunoSEQ multiplex PCR, and TCRdb holds only the in-frame ones, with some missing. The sample lists hundreds of thousands of clones, roughly 70% occurring once. As to this clone: The antigen remains unidentified.

Study-level points and caveats: In comparison with age-matched healthy donors, baseline clonality was higher and tracked circulating CD8+ T-cell counts.

V shed 8 bases, J shed 3 bases, and the junction held 8 bases outside the gene matches. CDR1 and CDR2 from the germline V gene are MNHEY and SMNVEV (reference sequence). The CDR3 contains 15 residues. The chain is built from TRBV27 and TRBJ2-3; 10 positions agree with TRBD1. Sequenced material: PBMCs, taken after 24 months of ibrutinib treatment. The clonotype was recovered from a human donor with chronic lymphocytic leukemia. Here the CDR3 DNA reads TGTGCCAGCGCCTTCCGGGACAGGGGTACAGATACGCAGTATTTT. It translates to CASAFRDRGTDTQYF.